These T cell receptor beta chains were read from a single sample in a study of shared clonotypes between healthy human individuals. The protocol was immunoSEQ multiplex PCR, while the TCRdb copy is restricted to in-frame clones and leaves out a portion. The table lists over 850,000 clones, 75% to 80% of them singletons, with roughly 0.55% in the top ten. The material sequenced was memory CD4+ T cells from PBMCs. Source of these receptors: a young man in good health. Some clones in this sample may be carry-over from other donors' samples. CDR3s include the opening cysteine and the closing phenylalanine or tryptophan. Each record gives: D gene, V gene, J gene, clone size, CDR3 protein, CDR3 DNA. D genes are given only for firm matches. Size is stated for part of the rows, as once, few or many counts, or as a class when the clone is expanded.

>NA|TRBV18|TRBJ2-2|NA
CASSPIQGVGTGELFF
TGTGCCAGCTCACCGATACAGGGCGTAGGCACCGGGGAGCTGTTTTTT
>NA|TRBV11-2|TRBJ2-3|NA
CASSPLRIGNTHDTQYF
TGTGCCAGCAGCCCCCTCAGGATCGGGAACACCCACGATACGCAGTATTTT
>NA|TRBV5-4|TRBJ1-1|few
CASQERGRRGTEAFF
TGTGCCAGCCAGGAAAGGGGGAGGCGTGGCACTGAAGCTTTCTTT
>TRBD2|TRBV28|TRBJ2-5|NA
CASSPRTSGRGKTQYF
TGTGCCAGCAGTCCCAGGACTAGCGGGAGAGGGAAGACCCAGTACTTC
>TRBD2|TRBV30|TRBJ2-1|NA
CAWRPFWGGSQFHEQFF
TGTGCCTGGAGACCATTTTGGGGAGGGTCCCAATTCCATGAGCAGTTCTTC
>TRBD2|TRBV11-1|TRBJ2-3|once
CASSFLAGGPDTQYF
TGTGCCAGCAGCTTTCTAGCGGGAGGCCCAGATACGCAGTATTTT
>NA|TRBV27|TRBJ2-6|NA
CASSFFGANVLTF
TGTGCCAGCAGTTTTTTTGGGGCCAACGTCCTGACTTTC
>NA|TRBV30|TRBJ1-1|NA
CSGNKNTEAFF
TGTAGTGGGAACAAGAACACTGAAGCTTTCTTT
>NA|TRBV30|TRBJ1-5|many
CAWSVRSNQPQHF
TGTGCCTGGAGTGTACGGAGCAATCAGCCCCAGCATTTT
>TRBD2|TRBV19|TRBJ2-7|NA
CATKPGLAYEQYF
TGTGCCACCAAACCGGGACTAGCCTACGAGCAGTACTTC
>NA|TRBV29-1|TRBJ2-5|NA
CSVEDHSGRETQYF
TGCAGCGTTGAAGATCATTCAGGACGAGAGACCCAGTACTTC
>NA|TRBV9|TRBJ1-1|few
CASSVGRNTEAFF
TGTGCCAGCAGCGTAGGGAGGAACACTGAAGCTTTCTTT
>TRBD1|TRBV6-5|TRBJ2-1|many
CASSYDGTANNEQFF
TGTGCCAGCAGTTACGATGGGACAGCTAACAATGAGCAGTTCTTC
>NA|TRBV7-2|TRBJ1-1|once
CASSLVWGGNTEAFF
TGTGCCAGCAGCTTAGTCTGGGGTGGGAACACTGAAGCTTTCTTT
>TRBD1|TRBV15|TRBJ2-2|NA
CATSRQGTAPSGELFF
TGTGCCACCAGCAGGCAGGGGACAGCCCCTTCCGGGGAGCTGTTTTTT
>NA|TRBV19|TRBJ1-4|NA
CASRPGTRDEKLFF
TGTGCCAGTAGACCCGGGACAAGAGATGAAAAACTGTTTTTT
>NA|TRBV28|TRBJ1-5|NA
CATGIGRQPQHF
TGTGCCACCGGGATCGGCCGTCAGCCCCAGCATTTT
>TRBD1|TRBV19|TRBJ2-7|NA
CASRGTGAAQYF
TGTGCTTCGAGGGGGACAGGGGCCGCGCAGTACTTC
>TRBD1|TRBV7-3|TRBJ2-7|NA
CASSARGGAIGEQYF
TGTGCCAGCAGCGCCCGAGGGGGCGCAATTGGCGAGCAGTACTTC
>NA|TRBV9|TRBJ1-1|NA
CASSLHATASNTEAFF
TGTGCCAGCAGCTTACACGCGACAGCCTCGAACACTGAAGCTTTCTTT
>NA|TRBV28|TRBJ2-7|few
CASISQGSGEQYF
TGTGCCAGCATTTCCCAGGGATCGGGCGAGCAGTACTTC
>NA|TRBV28|TRBJ1-2|NA
CASAYGGAVSGYTF
TGTGCCAGCGCTTATGGGGGCGCGGTTAGTGGCTACACCTTC
>TRBD2|TRBV4-2|TRBJ2-7|NA
CASSQDLAGLYEQYF
TGTGCCAGCAGCCAAGATCTAGCGGGGCTATACGAGCAGTACTTC
>NA|TRBV7-6|TRBJ1-5|NA
CASSLTFNQPQHF
TGTGCCAGCAGCTTAACATTCAATCAGCCCCAGCATTTT
>NA|TRBV6-5|TRBJ2-5|NA
CASSYGGSGRGETQYF
TGTGCCAGCAGTTACGGGGGGTCAGGGCGGGGCGAGACCCAGTACTTC
>NA|TRBV9|TRBJ2-5|NA
CASSVSDQETQYF
TGTGCCAGCAGCGTTAGCGACCAAGAGACCCAGTACTTC